These 11 T cell receptor beta chains came from one sample sequenced in a study of shared T cell receptors in the human thymus. Clones were sequenced by immunoSEQ multiplex PCR, and TCRdb holds only the in-frame ones, with some missing. The sample has more than 550,000 clones; approximately 85% are singletons. The same data also contributed to another study, on human thymus T cells.

The sample comprised thymocytes. These TCRs come from a girl in the first two years of life with a congenital heart defect.

The genes are TRBV6-5 and TRBJ2-1; 7 nucleotides match TRBD2. This CDR3 spans 15 amino acids. The ends lost 7 bases at V and 4 bases at J; junction bases unmatched: 10. Per the germline V gene, CDR1 is MNHEY and CDR2 is SVGAGI. This CDR3 is CASMFGASGYNEQFF. The CDR3 bases are TGTGCCAGCATGTTTGGGGCTAGCGGATACAATGAGCAGTTCTTC.

The chain recombines TRBV5-1 with TRBJ1-5; D is unresolved. This CDR3 contains 13 residues. CDR1 and CDR2 (germline): SGHRS, YFSETQ. Trimming shortened V by 4 bases and J by 7 bases, and 12 bases separated the two germline ends. CDR3 in amino acids: CASSLRGFQPQHF. The DNA of the CDR3 is TGCGCCAGCAGCCTGCGGGGTTTCCAGCCCCAGCATTTT.

The genes are TRBV13 and TRBJ2-5; 7 bases are shared with TRBD1. V shed 0 bases, J shed 5 bases, and the junction held 6 bases outside the gene matches. CDR3 size: 15 residues. Germline values: CDR1 PRHDT, CDR2 FYEKMQ (reference sequence). For the CDR3, the DNA is TGTGCCAGCAGCTTAGGACAGGGGATTGGGGAGACCCAGTACTTC. It is translated as CASSLGQGIGETQYF.

CDR3 coding DNA: TGTGCCTGGAGTGCATTCCGACGACAGGTTTATGGCTACACCTTC. The encoded protein is CAWSAFRRQVYGYTF. The gene calls are TRBV30 and TRBJ1-2, with D tentatively TRBD1 (6 bases). The CDR3 is 15 amino acids. V was cut by 1 base and J by 5 bases, with 17 bases left in between. Germline CDR1 reads GTSNPN; CDR2 reads SVGIG (reference sequence).

V gene TRBV19 combines with J gene TRBJ2-5; the D gene is possibly TRBD1 (6 bases). CDR1 is LNHDA, CDR2 SQIVND, per germline (reference sequence). The ends were cut back, 5 bases at V and 2 bases at J, with 12 bases in the middle. This CDR3 region has 14 residues. The CDR3 protein is CASSFGQTQETQYF. CDR3 in DNA: TGTGCCAGTAGTTTCGGACAGACTCAAGAGACCCAGTACTTC.

V and J are TRBV5-4 and TRBJ2-3; no definite D call. Trimming pared 1 base from V and 0 bases from J, leaving 12 bases between. CDR3 length: 16 amino acids. Germline CDR1 SGHNT, CDR2 YYREEE (reference sequence). CDR3 region: CASSLQSPQSTDTQYF. The CDR3 DNA reads as TGTGCCAGCAGCTTGCAGTCTCCCCAGAGCACAGATACGCAGTATTTT.

The table lists this clone with a count of one. This chain uses TRBV20-1 with TRBJ2-7; TRBD1 is a possible D gene (5 bases). Between the trimmed V and J ends, which lost 2 bases and 10 bases, there was a span of 9 bases. The CDR3 spans 10 residues. Germline values: CDR1 DFQATT, CDR2 SNEGSKA (reference sequence). The DNA of the CDR3 is TGCAGTGCTAGATCAGGGTATCAGTACTTC. This codes for CSARSGYQYF.

V and J are TRBV19 and TRBJ1-5; 9 nucleotides line up with TRBD1. This CDR3 is built from 14 residues. The junction had 9 bases not matched to a gene; V was cut back by 9 bases and J by 6 bases. CDR1 LNHDA and CDR2 SQIVND come from the germline V gene (reference sequence). CDR3 sequence reads: CASTRTGELQPQHF. CDR3 bases: TGTGCCAGCACCCGGACAGGGGAACTTCAGCCCCAGCATTTT.

This chain uses TRBV4-1 with TRBJ1-3; D is uncertain. This CDR3 is built from 17 residues. The germline V gene encodes CDR1 MGHRA and CDR2 YSYEKL. The V and J ends lost 0 bases and 0 bases respectively, with 12 bases between them. CDR3 in DNA: TGCGCCAGCAGCCAAGATGGAGGGCACAGCTCTGGAAACACCATATATTTT. Translating it yields CASSQDGGHSSGNTIYF.

This chain connects TRBV11-2 to TRBJ2-1, with D possibly TRBD2 on 6 matching bases. V lost 2 bases to trimming and J lost 0 bases, with 14 bases between them. CDR3 length: 17 residues. CDR1 and CDR2 from the germline V gene are SGHAT and FQNNGV. CDR3 region: CASSLFGSGVSYNEQFF. CDR3 in DNA: TGTGCCAGCAGCTTATTTGGGTCGGGAGTCTCCTACAATGAGCAGTTCTTC.

The chain uses TRBV25-1 and TRBJ2-5; tentatively, D is TRBD1 (5 bases). Germline V gives CDR1 MGHDK, CDR2 SYGVNS. The CDR3 has 18 amino acids. V lost 1 base, J lost 0 bases, and 18 bases lay in between. The CDR3 protein is CASSEFQGLPRYQETQYF. The DNA of the CDR3 is TGTGCCAGCAGTGAATTCCAGGGCCTCCCCCGTTACCAAGAGACCCAGTACTTC.